This T cell receptor beta chain was sequenced in a study of shared clonotypes between healthy human individuals. Looked up from germline, CDR1 is SGDLS and CDR2 is YYNGEE. The CDR3 spans 15 residues. Trimming left V 3 bases short and J 7 bases short, with 17 bases between. This clone was seen a few times. Only in-frame clones appear in the TCRdb table, and some are missing; sequencing was by immunoSEQ multiplex PCR. This sample has over a million clones, with around four fifths found just once. This chain uses TRBV9 with TRBJ2-1; a possible D gene is TRBD2 (7 bases). The origin of this receptor is a man between 18 and 29 years old in good health. The source material was memory CD4+ T cells sorted from blood. Sample subset: CD45RA-negative fraction. The chain's CDR3 is CASSAQGRGYNEQFF. The CDR3 coding sequence is TGTGCCAGCAGCGCCCAGGGGAGGGGTTATAATGAGCAGTTCTTC.